This T cell receptor (beta chain) was captured by sequencing in a study of early T cells in non-severe SARS-CoV-2 infection. TCRdb used MiXCR to reprocess the 5' RACE reads, holding one entry per CDR3 protein. The sample lists some 70,000 distinct CDR3 sequences, less than 9.5% occurring once. Trimming shortened V by 0 bases and J by 2 bases, and 6 bases separated the two germline ends. The CDR3 length is 14 residues. Germline lookup yields CDR1 KGHSH and CDR2 LQKENI. Sequenced input: whole blood. The rearrangement uses TRBV18 and TRBJ2-3; no reliable D call. The sequence was obtained from an adult who was a healthcare worker with PCR-confirmed SARS-CoV-2 infection or an uninfected control (not recorded which). This CDR3 reads CASSPPLHTDTQYF. CDR3 DNA sequence: TGTGCCAGCTCACCACCGCTACACACAGATACGCAGTATTTT.